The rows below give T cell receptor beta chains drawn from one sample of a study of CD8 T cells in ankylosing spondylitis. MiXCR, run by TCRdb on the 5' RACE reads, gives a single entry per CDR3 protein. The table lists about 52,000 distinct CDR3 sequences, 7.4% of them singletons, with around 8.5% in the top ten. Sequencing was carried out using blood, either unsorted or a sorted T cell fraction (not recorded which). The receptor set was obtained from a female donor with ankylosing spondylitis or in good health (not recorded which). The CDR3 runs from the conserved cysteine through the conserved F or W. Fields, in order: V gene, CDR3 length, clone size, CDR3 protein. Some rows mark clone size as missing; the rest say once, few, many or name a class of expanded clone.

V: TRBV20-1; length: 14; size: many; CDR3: CSARDWGRLDTQYF
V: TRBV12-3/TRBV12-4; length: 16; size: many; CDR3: CASTPSGGNSGNTIYF
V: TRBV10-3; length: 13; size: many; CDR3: CAISGVSDYEQYF
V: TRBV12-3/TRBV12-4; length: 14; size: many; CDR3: CASSSAGLTEKLFF
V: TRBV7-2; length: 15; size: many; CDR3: CASSLAGILTYEQYF
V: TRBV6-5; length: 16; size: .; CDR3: CASSSAWTAGGNTIYF
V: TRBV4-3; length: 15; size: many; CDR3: CASSQAGGSYNEQFF
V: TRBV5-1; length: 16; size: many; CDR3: CASSLVTGGASNEQFF
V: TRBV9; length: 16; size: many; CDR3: CASSVRTGLNTGELFF
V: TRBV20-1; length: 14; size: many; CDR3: CSARDREVNQPQHF
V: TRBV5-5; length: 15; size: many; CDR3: CASSLEVRTWDTQYF
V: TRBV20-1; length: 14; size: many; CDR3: CSARVGRDLGGYTF
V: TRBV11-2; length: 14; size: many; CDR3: CASLRSAAGNTIYF